A single T cell receptor beta chain is shown here with its context. The antigen remains undetermined. This entry is derived from a study of cytomegalovirus exposure and HLA in healthy donors. Study conclusions and caveats: Later analysis placed DRB1 highest and HLA-C lowest in TCR association rates, which differed by HLA locus. Many donors carried some public TCRs, although rarity characterized most TCR sequences. Within an earlier analysis, most TCR beta V segments proved productive either about 87% or about 30% of the time.

PCR primers comprised 60 Vbeta and 13 Jbeta primers. Sequenced by immunoSEQ multiplex PCR; TCRdb stores in-frame clones only, minus some. The sample shows 150,000 to 200,000 clones, around three quarters of them seen only once. From germline, CDR1 is SQVTM and CDR2 ANQGSEA. Trimming pared 3 bases from V and 5 bases from J, leaving 16 bases between. There are 14 residues in the CDR3. Each donor's status was that of a healthy bone marrow donor. V and J are TRBV29-1 and TRBJ2-5; a possible D gene is TRBD1 (5 bases). This receptor was obtained from a male donor in good health and CMV-seronegative. The sequencing input was PBMCs. In DNA, the CDR3 is TGCAGCGTTGAGGGGCTCTCGAGATTCGAGACCCAGTACTTC. Its protein product is CSVEGLSRFETQYF.